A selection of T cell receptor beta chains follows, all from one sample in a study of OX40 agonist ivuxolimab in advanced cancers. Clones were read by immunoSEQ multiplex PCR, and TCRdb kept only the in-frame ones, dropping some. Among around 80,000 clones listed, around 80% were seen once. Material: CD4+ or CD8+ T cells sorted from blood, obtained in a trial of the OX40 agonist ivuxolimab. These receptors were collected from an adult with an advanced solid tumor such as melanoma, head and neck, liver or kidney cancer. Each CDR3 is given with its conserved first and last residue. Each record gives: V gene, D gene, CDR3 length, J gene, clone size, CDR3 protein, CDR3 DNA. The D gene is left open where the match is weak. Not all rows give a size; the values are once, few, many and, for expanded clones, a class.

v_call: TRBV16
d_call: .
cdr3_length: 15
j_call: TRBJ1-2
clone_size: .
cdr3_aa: CASSPDPSGRGGYTF
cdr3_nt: TGTGCCAGCAGCCCAGACCCGTCGGGACGGGGTGGCTACACCTTC

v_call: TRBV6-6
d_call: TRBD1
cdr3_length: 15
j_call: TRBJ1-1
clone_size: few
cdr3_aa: CASRPRQGVNTEAFF
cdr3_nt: TGTGCCAGCAGGCCAAGACAGGGGGTCAACACTGAAGCTTTCTTT

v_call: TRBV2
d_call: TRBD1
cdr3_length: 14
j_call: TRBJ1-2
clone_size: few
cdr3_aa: CASSYDRVHYGYTF
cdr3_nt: TGTGCCAGCAGTTACGACAGGGTTCACTATGGCTACACCTTC

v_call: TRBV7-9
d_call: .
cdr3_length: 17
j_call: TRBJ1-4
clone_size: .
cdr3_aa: CASSLAVGGTTNEKLFF
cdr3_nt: TGTGCCAGCAGCTTAGCCGTGGGGGGAACAACTAATGAAAAACTGTTTTTT

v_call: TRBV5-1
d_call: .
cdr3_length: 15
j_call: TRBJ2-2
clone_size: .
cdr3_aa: CASSSPQGGTGELFF
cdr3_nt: TGCGCCAGCAGCTCCCCCCAGGGGGGCACCGGGGAGCTGTTTTTT

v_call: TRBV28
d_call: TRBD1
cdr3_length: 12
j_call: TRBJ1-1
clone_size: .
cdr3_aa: CASRAGGTEAFF
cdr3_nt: TGTGCCAGCAGAGCAGGGGGAACTGAAGCTTTCTTT

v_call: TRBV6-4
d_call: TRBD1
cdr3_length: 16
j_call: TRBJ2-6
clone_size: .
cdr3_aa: CASNPGTASGANVLTF
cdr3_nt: TGTGCCAGCAATCCTGGGACAGCCTCTGGGGCCAACGTCCTGACTTTC

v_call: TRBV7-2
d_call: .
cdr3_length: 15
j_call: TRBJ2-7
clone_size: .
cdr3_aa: CASSVLGGGPYEQYF
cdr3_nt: TGTGCCAGCAGCGTACTAGGGGGAGGACCCTACGAGCAGTACTTC

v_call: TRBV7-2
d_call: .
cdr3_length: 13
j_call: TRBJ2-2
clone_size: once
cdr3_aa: CASSFRVTGELFF
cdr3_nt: TGTGCCAGCAGCTTCAGGGTGACCGGGGAGCTGTTTTTT

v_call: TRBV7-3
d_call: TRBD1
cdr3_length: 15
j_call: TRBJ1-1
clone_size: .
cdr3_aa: CASSFGTGGMVEAFF
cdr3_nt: TGTGCCAGCAGCTTTGGGACAGGGGGCATGGTTGAAGCTTTCTTT

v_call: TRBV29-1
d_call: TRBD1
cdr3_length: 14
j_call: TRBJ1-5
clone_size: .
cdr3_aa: CSAGTGRGNQPQHF
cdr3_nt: TGCAGCGCGGGGACAGGGAGGGGCAATCAGCCCCAGCATTTT

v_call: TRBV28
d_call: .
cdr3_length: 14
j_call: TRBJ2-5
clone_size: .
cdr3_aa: CASRGGRPPGTQYF
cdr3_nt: TGTGCCAGCAGAGGGGGTAGGCCTCCGGGGACCCAGTACTTC

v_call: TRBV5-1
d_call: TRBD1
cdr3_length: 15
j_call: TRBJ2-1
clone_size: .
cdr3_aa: CASSLGQGAYYEQFF
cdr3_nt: TGCGCCAGCAGTTTAGGACAGGGGGCATATTATGAGCAGTTCTTC

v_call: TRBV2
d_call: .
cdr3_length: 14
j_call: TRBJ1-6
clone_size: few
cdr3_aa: CASRGDNDNSPLHF
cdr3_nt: TGTGCCAGCAGGGGGGACAATGATAATTCACCCCTCCACTTT

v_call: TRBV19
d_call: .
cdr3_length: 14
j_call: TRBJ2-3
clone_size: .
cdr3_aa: CASSMSGGTDTQYF
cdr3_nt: TGTGCCAGTAGTATGTCAGGAGGCACAGATACGCAGTATTTT

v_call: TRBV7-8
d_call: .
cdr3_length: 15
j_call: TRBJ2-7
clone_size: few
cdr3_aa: CASSWGRESSYEQYF
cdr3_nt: TGTGCCAGCAGCTGGGGACGGGAAAGCTCCTACGAGCAGTACTTC

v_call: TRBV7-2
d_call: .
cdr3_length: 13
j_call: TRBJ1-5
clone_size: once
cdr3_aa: CASSLGQFKAQHF
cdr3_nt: TGTGCCAGCAGCTTAGGACAGTTTAAAGCCCAGCATTTT

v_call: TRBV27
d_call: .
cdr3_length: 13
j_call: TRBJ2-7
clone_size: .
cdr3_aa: CASSLGGLGEQYF
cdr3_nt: TGTGCCAGCAGTTTGGGGGGGCTAGGCGAGCAGTACTTC

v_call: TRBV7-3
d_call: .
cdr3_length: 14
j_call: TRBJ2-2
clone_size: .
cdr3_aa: CASSSGTTAGELFF
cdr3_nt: TGTGCCAGCAGCTCCGGGACAACTGCCGGGGAGCTGTTTTTT

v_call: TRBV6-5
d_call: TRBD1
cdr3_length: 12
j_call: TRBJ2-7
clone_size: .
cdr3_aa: CASSSGQDEQYF
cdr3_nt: TGTGCCAGCAGCTCCGGACAGGACGAGCAGTACTTC

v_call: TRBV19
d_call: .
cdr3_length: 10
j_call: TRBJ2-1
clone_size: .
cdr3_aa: CARVDNEQFF
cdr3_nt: TGTGCCAGAGTTGACAATGAGCAGTTCTTC

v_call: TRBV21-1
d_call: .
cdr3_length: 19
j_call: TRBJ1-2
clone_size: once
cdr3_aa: CASSSSHGDREPSNYGYTF
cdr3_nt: TGTGCCAGCAGCAGCTCCCACGGGGACAGGGAACCCTCTAACTATGGCTACACCTTC

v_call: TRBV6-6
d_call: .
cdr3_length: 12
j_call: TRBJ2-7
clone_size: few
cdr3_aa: CASMGGLGEQYF
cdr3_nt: TGTGCCAGCATGGGGGGCTTGGGGGAGCAGTACTTC

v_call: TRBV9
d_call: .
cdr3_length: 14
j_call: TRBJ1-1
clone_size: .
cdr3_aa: CASSGLGLNTEAFF
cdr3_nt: TGTGCCAGCAGCGGCCTAGGTCTGAACACTGAAGCTTTCTTT

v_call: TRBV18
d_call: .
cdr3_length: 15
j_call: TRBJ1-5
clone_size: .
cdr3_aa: CASSPSVGILGPQHF
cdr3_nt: TGTGCCAGCTCACCATCAGTGGGTATATTGGGGCCCCAGCATTTT

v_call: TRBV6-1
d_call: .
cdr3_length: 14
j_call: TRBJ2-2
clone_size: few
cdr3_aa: CASSAGLETGELFF
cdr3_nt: TGTGCCAGCAGTGCGGGGTTGGAGACCGGGGAGCTGTTTTTT

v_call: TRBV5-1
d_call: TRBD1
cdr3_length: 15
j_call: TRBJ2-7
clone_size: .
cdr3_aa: CASDPGGTGAYEQYF
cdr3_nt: TGCGCCAGCGACCCCGGGGGGACAGGGGCGTACGAGCAGTACTTC

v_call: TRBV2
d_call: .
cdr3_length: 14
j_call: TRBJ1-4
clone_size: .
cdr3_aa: CASRSDTSNEKLFF
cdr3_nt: TGTGCCAGCAGGTCGGACACTTCTAATGAAAAACTGTTTTTT

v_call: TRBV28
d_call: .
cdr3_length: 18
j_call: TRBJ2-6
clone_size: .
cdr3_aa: CASEGTRGFFSGANVLTF
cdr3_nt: TGTGCCAGCGAAGGAACCAGGGGCTTTTTTTCTGGGGCCAACGTCCTGACTTTC

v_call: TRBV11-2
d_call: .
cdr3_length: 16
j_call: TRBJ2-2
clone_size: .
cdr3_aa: CASSWPSTGNTGELFF
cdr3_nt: TGTGCCAGCAGCTGGCCGTCGACAGGGAACACCGGGGAGCTGTTTTTT

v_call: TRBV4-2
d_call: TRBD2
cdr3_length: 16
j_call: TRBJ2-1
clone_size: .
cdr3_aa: CASSQALAGAYNEQFF
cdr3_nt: TGTGCCAGCAGCCAAGCACTAGCGGGAGCCTACAATGAGCAGTTCTTC

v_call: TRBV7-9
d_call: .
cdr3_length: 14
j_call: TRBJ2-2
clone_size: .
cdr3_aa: CASSLSLAAGELFF
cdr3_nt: TGTGCCAGCAGCTTATCACTAGCTGCCGGGGAGCTGTTTTTT

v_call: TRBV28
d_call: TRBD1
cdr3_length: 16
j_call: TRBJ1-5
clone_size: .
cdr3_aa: CARRQGFYFFNQPQHF
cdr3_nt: TGTGCCAGAAGACAGGGTTTTTATTTTTTCAATCAGCCCCAGCATTTT

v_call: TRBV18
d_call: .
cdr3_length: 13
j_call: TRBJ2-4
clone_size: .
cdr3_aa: CASSSTREDIQYF
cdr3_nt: TGTGCCAGCTCATCTACCAGAGAAGACATTCAGTACTTC

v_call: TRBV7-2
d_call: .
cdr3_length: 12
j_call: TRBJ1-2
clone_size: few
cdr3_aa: CASTVEPLGYTF
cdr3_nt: TGTGCCAGCACCGTGGAGCCGTTGGGCTACACCTTC

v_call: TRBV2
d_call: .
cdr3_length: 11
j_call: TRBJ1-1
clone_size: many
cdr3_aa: CAKGGNTEAFF
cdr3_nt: TGTGCCAAGGGGGGGAACACTGAAGCTTTCTTT

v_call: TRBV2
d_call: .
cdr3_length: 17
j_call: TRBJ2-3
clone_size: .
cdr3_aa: CASSDLGSGSYTDTQYF
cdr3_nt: TGTGCCAGCAGTGATCTCGGGAGTGGATCCTACACAGATACGCAGTATTTT

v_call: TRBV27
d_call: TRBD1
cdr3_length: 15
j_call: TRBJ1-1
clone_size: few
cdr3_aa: CASRSGQGRSTEAFF
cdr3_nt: TGTGCCAGCCGCTCAGGACAGGGCCGGAGCACTGAAGCTTTCTTT

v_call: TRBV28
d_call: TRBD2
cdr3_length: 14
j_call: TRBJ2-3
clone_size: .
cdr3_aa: CASSTGGSTDTQYF
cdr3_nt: TGTGCCAGCAGCACGGGAGGAAGCACAGATACGCAGTATTTT

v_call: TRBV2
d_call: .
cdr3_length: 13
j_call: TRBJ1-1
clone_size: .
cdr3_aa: CASTNRENTEAFF
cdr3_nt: TGTGCCAGCACCAACAGGGAAAACACTGAAGCTTTCTTT

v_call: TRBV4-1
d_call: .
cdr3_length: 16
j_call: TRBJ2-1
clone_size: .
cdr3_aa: CASSQGRLKEYNEQFF
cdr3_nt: TGCGCCAGCAGCCAAGGTCGGCTGAAGGAGTACAATGAGCAGTTCTTC